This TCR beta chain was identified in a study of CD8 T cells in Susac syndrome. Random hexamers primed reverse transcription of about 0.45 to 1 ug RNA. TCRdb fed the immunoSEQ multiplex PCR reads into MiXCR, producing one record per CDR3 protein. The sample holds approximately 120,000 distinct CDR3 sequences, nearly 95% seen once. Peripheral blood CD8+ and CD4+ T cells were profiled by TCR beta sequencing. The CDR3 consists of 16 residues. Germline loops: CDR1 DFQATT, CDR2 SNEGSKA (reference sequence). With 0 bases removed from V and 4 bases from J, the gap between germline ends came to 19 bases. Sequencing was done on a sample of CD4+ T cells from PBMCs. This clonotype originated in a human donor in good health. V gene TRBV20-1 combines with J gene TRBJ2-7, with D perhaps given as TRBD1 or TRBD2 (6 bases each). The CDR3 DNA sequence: TGCAGTGCTAGAGATCATGGGGGGCCCCCCACTTACGAGCAGTACTTC. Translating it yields CSARDHGGPPTYEQYF.